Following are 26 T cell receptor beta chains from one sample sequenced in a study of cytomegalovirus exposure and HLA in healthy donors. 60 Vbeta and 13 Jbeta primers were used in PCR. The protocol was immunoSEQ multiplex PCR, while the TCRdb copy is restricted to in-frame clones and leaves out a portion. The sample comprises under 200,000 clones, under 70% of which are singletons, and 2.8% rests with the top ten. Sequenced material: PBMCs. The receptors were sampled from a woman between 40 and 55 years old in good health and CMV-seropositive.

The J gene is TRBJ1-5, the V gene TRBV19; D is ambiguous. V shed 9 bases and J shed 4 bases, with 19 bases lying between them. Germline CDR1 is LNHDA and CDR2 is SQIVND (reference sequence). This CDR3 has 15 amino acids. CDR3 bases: TGTGCCAGAGCCCGGGAAATTGGGTCTAATCAGCCCCAGCATTTT. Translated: CARAREIGSNQPQHF. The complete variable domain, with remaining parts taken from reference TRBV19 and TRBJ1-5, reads DGGITQSPKYLFRKEGQNVTLSCEQNLNHDAMYWYRQDPGQGLRLIYYSQIVNDFQKGDIAEGYSVSREKKESFPLTVTSAQKNPTAFYLCARAREIGSNQPQHFGDGTRLSIL.

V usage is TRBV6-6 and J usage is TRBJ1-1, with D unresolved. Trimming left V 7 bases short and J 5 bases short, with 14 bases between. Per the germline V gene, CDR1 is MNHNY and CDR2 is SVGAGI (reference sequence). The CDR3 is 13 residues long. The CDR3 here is CASTLGVMTEAFF. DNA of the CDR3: TGTGCCAGCACCCTCGGGGTTATGACTGAAGCTTTCTTT.

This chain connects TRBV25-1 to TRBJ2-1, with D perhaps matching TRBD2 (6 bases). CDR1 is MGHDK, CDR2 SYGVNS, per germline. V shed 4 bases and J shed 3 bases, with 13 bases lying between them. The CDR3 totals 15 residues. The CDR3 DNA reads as TGTGCCAGCAGTGGTCGGGGCGGGATCTACAATGAGCAGTTCTTC. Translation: CASSGRGGIYNEQFF. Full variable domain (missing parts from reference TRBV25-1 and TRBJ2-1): EADIYQTPRYLVIGTGKKITLECSQTMGHDKMYWYQQDPGMELHLIHYSYGVNSTEKGDLSSESTVSRIRTEHFPLTLESARPSHTSQYLCASSGRGGIYNEQFFGPGTRLTVL.

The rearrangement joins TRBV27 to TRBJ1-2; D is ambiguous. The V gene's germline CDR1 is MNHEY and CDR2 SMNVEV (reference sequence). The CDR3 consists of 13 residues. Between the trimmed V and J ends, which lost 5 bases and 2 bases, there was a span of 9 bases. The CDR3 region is CASSMRWNYGYTF. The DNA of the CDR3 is TGTGCCAGCAGTATGCGGTGGAACTATGGCTACACCTTC.

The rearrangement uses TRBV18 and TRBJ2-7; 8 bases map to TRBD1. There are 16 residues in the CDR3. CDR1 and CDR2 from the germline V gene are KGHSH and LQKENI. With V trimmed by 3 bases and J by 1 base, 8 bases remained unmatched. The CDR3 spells CASSPTLDRGSYEQYF. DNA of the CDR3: TGTGCCAGCTCACCGACCCTTGACAGGGGATCCTACGAGCAGTACTTC.

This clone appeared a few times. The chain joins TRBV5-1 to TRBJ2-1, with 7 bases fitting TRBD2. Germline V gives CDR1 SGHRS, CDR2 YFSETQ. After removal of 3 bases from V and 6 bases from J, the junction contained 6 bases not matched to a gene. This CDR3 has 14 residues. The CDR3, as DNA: TGCGCCAGCAGCTCCCGGACTAGTTCCAATGAGCAGTTCTTC. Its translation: CASSSRTSSNEQFF. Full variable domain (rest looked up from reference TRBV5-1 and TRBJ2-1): KAGVTQTPRYLIKTRGQQVTLSCSPISGHRSVSWYQQTPGQGLQFLFEYFSETQRNKGNFPGRFSGRQFSNSRSEMNVSTLELGDSALYLCASSSRTSSNEQFFGPGTRLTVL.

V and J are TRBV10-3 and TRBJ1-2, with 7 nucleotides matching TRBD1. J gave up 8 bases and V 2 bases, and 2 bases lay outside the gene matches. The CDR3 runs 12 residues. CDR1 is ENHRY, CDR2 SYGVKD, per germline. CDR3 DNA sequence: TGTGCCATCAGTGAGACAGGGGAGGGCTACACCTTC. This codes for CAISETGEGYTF.

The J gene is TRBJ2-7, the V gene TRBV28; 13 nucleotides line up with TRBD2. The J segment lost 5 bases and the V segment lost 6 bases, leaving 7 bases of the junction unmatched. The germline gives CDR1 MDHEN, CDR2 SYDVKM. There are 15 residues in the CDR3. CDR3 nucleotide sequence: TGTGCCAGCAGCTCGACCGGACTAGCGGGAGACGAGCAGTACTTC. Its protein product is CASSSTGLAGDEQYF.

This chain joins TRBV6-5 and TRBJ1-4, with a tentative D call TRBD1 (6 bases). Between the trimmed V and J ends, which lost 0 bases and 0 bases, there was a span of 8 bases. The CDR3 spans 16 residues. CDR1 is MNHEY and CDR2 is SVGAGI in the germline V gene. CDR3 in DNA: TGTGCCAGCAGTTACTCAGGGGGAGCAACTAATGAAAAACTGTTTTTT. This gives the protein CASSYSGGATNEKLFF.

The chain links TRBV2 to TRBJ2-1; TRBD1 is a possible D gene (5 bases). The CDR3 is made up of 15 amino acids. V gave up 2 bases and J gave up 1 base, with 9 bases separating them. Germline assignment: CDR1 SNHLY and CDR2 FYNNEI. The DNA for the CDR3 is TGTGCCAGCAGTGAACAGGGTAGTTCCTACAATGAGCAGTTCTTC. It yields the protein CASSEQGSSYNEQFF.

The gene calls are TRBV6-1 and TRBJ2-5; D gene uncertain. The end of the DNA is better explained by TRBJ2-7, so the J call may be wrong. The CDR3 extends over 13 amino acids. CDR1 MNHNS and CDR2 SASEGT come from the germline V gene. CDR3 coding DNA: TGTGCCAGCAGTGAAAACAGCTCCTACGAGCAGTACTTC. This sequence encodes CASSENSSYEQYF.

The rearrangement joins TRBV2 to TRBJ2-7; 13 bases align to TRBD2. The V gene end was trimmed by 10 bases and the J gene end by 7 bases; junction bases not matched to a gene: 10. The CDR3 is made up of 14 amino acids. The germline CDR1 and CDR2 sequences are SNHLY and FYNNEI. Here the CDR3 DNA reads TGTGCCACCACTGGGACTAGCGGGATGGGGGAGCAGTACTTC. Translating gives CATTGTSGMGEQYF.

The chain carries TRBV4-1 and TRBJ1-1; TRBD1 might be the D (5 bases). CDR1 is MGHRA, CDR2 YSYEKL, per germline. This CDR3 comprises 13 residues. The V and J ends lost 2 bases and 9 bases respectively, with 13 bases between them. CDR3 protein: CASSQSAGWKAFF. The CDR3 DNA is TGCGCCAGCAGCCAATCCGCAGGGTGGAAAGCTTTCTTT.

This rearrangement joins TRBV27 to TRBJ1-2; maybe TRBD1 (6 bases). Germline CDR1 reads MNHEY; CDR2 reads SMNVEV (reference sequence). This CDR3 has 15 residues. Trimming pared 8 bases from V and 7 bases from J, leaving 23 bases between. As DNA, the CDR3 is TGTGCCAGCGGAAAAACGGGACAACCCTATAGTGGCTACACCTTC. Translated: CASGKTGQPYSGYTF.

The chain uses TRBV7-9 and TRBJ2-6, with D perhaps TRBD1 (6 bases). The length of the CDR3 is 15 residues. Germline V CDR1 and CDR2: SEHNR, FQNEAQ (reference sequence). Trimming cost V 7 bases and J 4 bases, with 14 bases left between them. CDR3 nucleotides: TGTGCCAGCACGGAACAGGGAGCAGGGGCCAACGTCCTGACTTTC. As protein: CASTEQGAGANVLTF.

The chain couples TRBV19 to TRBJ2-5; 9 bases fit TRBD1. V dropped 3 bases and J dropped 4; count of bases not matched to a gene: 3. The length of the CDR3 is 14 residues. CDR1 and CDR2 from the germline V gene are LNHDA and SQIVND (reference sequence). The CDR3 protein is CASSMLTGGETQYF. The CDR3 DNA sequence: TGTGCCAGTAGTATGTTGACAGGGGGAGAGACCCAGTACTTC.

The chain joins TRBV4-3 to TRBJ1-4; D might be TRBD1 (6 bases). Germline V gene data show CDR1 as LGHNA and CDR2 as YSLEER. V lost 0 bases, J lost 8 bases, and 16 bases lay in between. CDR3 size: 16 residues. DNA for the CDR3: TGCGCCAGCAGCCAAGACGCAAACAGGGTTCGAGAAAAACTGTTTTTT. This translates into CASSQDANRVREKLFF.

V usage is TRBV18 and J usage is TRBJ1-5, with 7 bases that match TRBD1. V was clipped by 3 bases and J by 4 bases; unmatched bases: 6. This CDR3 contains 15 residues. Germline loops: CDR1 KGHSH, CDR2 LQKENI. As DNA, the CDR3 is TGTGCCAGCTCACCGGTGGGACAGTCTAATCAGCCCCAGCATTTT. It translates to CASSPVGQSNQPQHF. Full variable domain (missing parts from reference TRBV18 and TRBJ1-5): NAGVMQNPRHLVRRRGQEARLRCSPMKGHSHVYWYRQLPEEGLKFMVYLQKENIIDESGMPKERFSAEFPKEGPSILRIQQVVRGDSAAYFCASSPVGQSNQPQHFGDGTRLSIL.

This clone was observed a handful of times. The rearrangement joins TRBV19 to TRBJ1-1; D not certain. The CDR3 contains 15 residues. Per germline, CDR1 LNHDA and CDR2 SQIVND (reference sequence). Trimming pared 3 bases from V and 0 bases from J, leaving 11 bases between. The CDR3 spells CASSIQVAMNTEAFF. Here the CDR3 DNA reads TGTGCCAGTAGTATTCAGGTAGCGATGAACACTGAAGCTTTCTTT.

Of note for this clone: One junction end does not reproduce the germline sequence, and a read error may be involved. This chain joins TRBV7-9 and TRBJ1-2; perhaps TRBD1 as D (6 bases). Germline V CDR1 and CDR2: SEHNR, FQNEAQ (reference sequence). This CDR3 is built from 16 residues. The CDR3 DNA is TGTTCCAGCAGCATAATACAGGGCACGGGCGAGGATGGCTACACCTTC. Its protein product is CSSSIIQGTGEDGYTF.

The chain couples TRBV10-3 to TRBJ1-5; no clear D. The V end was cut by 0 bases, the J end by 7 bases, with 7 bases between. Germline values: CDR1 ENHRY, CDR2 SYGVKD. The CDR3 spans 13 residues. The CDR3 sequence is CAISESIGQPQHF. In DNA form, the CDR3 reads TGTGCCATCAGTGAGTCGATCGGGCAGCCCCAGCATTTT.

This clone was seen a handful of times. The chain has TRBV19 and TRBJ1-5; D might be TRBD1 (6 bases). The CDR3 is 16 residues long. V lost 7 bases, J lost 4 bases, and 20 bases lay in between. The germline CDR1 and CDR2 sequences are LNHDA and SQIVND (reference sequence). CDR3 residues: CASIPTGYVRNQPQHF. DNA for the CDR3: TGTGCCAGTATTCCAACAGGGTATGTTCGGAATCAGCCCCAGCATTTT.

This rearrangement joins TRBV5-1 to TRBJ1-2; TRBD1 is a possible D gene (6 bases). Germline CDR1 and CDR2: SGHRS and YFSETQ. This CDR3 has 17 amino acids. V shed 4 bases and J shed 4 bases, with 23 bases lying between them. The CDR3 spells CASSPRAGGGRGYGYTF. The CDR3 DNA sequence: TGCGCCAGCAGCCCCCGGGCGGGCGGGGGGCGAGGCTATGGCTACACCTTC.

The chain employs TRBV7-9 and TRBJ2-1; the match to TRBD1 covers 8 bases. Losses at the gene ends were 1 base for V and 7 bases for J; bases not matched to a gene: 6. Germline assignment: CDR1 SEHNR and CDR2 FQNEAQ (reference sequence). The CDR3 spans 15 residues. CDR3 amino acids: CASSLGQGAGNEQFF. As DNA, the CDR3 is TGTGCCAGCAGCTTAGGCCAGGGGGCAGGTAATGAGCAGTTCTTC. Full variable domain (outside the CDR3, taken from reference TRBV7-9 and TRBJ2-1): DTGVSQNPRHKITKRGQNVTFRCDPISEHNRLYWYRQTLGQGPEFLTYFQNEAQLEKSRLLSDRFSAERPKGSFSTLEIQRTEQGDSAMYLCASSLGQGAGNEQFFGPGTRLTVL.

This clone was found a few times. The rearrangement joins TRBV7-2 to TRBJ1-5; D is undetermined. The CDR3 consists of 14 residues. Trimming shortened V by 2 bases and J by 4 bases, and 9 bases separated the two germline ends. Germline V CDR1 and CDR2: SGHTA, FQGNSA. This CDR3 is CASSLSSTNQPQHF. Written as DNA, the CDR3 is TGTGCCAGCAGCTTAAGTAGCACTAATCAGCCCCAGCATTTT. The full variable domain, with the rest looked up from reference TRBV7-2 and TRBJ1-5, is GAGVSQSPSNKVTEKGKDVELRCDPISGHTALYWYRQSLGQGLEFLIYFQGNSAPDKSGLPSDRFSAERTGGSVSTLTIQRTQQEDSAVYLCASSLSSTNQPQHFGDGTRLSIL.

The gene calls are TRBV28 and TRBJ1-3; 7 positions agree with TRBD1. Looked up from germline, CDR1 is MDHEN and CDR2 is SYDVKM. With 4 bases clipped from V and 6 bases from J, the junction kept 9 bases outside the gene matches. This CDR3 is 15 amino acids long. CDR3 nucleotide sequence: TGTGCCAGCAGTTCAGACTCGACAGGGTCAAACACCATATATTTT. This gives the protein CASSSDSTGSNTIYF.